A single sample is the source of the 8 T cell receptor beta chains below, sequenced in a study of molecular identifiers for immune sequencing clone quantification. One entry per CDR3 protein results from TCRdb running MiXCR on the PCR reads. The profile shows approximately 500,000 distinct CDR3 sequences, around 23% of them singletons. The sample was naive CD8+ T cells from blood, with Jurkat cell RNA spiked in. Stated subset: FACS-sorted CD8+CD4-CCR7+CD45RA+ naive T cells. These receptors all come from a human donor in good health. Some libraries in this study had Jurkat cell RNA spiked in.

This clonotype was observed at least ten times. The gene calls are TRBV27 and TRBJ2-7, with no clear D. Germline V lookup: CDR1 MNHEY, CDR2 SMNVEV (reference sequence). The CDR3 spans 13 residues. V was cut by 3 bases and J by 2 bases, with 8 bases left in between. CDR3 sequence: CASSLGKTYEQYF. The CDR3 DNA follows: TGTGCCAGCAGTTTGGGCAAGACCTACGAGCAGTACTTC.

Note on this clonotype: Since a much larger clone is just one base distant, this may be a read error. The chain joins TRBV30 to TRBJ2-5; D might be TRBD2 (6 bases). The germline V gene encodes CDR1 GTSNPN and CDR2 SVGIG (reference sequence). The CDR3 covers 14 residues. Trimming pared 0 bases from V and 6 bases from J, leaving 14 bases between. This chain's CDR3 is CAWSVVLASKTQYF. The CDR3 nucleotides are TGTGCCTGGAGTGTAGTCCTAGCGTCAAAGACCCAGTACTTC.

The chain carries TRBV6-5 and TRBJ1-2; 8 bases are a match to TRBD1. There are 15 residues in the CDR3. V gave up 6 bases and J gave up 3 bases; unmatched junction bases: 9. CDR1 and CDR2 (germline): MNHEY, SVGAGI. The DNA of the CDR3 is TGTGCCAGCAGGCCGACAGGGGAGCCTCACTATGGCTACACCTTC. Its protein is CASRPTGEPHYGYTF.

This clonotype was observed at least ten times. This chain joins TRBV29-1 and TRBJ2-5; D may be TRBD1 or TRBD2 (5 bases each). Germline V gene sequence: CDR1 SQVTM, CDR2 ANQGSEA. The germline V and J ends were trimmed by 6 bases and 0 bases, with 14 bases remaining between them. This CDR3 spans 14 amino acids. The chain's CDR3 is CSVGGPGHQETQYF. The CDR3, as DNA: TGCAGCGTGGGCGGTCCGGGACACCAAGAGACCCAGTACTTC.

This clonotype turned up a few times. The chain's CDR3 is CASSREGQGFQETQYF. The CDR3 region has the DNA TGTGCCAGCAGCCGAGAGGGACAGGGGTTTCAAGAGACCCAGTACTTC. The gene calls are TRBV9 and TRBJ2-5; 10 bases fit TRBD1. The V gene end was trimmed by 4 bases and the J gene end by 2 bases; junction bases not matched to a gene: 8. The CDR3 is 16 residues long. Germline assignment: CDR1 SGDLS and CDR2 YYNGEE.

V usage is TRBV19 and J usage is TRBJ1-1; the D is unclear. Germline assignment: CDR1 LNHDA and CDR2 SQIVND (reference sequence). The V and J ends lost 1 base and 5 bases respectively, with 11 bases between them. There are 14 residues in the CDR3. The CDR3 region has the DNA TGTGCCAGTAGTATAGTTGCAGGTAGTACTGAAGCTTTCTTT. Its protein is CASSIVAGSTEAFF. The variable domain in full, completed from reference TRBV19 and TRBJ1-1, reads DGGITQSPKYLFRKEGQNVTLSCEQNLNHDAMYWYRQDPGQGLRLIYYSQIVNDFQKGDIAEGYSVSREKKESFPLTVTSAQKNPTAFYLCASSIVAGSTEAFFGQGTRLTVV.

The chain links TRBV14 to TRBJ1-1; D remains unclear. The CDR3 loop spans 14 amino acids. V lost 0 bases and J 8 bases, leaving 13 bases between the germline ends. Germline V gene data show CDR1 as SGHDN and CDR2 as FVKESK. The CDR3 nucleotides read TGTGCCAGCAGCCAAGATACGACACCCGAAGAAGCTTTCTTT. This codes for CASSQDTTPEEAFF.

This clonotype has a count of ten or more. Written as DNA, the CDR3 is TGTGCCAGCAGCTTATACCGATTATTTGAGCAGTTCTTC. Protein product: CASSLYRLFEQFF. The chain couples TRBV7-2 to TRBJ2-1; unclear D gene. V was trimmed by 2 bases and J by 9 bases, leaving 11 bases between them. The germline CDR1 and CDR2 sequences are SGHTA and FQGNSA. The CDR3 is 13 amino acids.